The present TCR beta chain was sequenced within a study of T cell changes during pregnancy in multiple sclerosis. Using immunoSEQ multiplex PCR, the repertoire was profiled, and TCRdb retains in-frame clones only, with some absent. This sample yields about 36,000 clones, of which approximately 90% are seen a single time; roughly 10% belongs to the top ten. This CDR3 is 15 amino acids long. CDR1 SGHRS and CDR2 YFSETQ come from the germline V gene. Unmatched junction bases numbered 10, after V lost 4 bases and J lost 3 bases. The sequence came from a female donor with multiple sclerosis, enrolled in a pregnancy study. The chain uses TRBV5-1 and TRBJ2-7, with 7 bases identical to TRBD1. Here the sequenced sample was CD8+ T cells from peripheral blood mononuclear cells, taken in the third trimester of pregnancy. In nucleotides, the CDR3 is TGCGCCAGCAGCACGGGGACAGATAGGCGCTACGAGCAGTACTTC. This gives the protein CASSTGTDRRYEQYF.